This TCR beta chain was recovered during a study of T cells after posttransplantation cyclophosphamide. Turning to this clone: Its target is not known.

Findings and caveats of the study: TRB overlap between skin or GI tissue T cells and blood was limited. Donor CD8+ memory clones often dominated recipient blood repertoires at later times.

Cyclophosphamide on days +3 and +4 followed busulfan-fludarabine conditioning and a marrow graft. Germline CDR1 reads MNHEY; CDR2 reads SVGAGI. Trimming cost V 6 bases and J 0 bases; bases outside gene matches: 7. This CDR3 spans 16 amino acids. TCRdb's copy holds only in-frame clones and misses some; the assay was immunoSEQ multiplex PCR. Counted here are about 4,300 clones, about 79% occurring once; the ten biggest clones make up over 30%. This clonotype was sampled from a male patient between 40 and 50 years old who received an allogeneic stem cell transplant from a related donor, was CMV-positive, and had acute and chronic GVHD. A subset of T cells may come from the graft donor. The rearrangement joins TRBV6-5 to TRBJ2-2, with 7 bases aligning to TRBD2. The source was PBMCs, collected after allogeneic stem cell transplant with posttransplant cyclophosphamide. CDR3 in amino acids: CASSYQGGPNTGELFF. The DNA for the CDR3 is TGTGCCAGCAGCTACCAGGGAGGGCCGAACACCGGGGAGCTGTTTTTT.